Following are 22 T cell receptor beta chains from one sample sequenced in a study of blood T cell repertoires in COVID-19. Only in-frame clones appear in the TCRdb table, and some are missing; sequencing was by immunoSEQ multiplex PCR. The top ten hold approximately 3.2% of the sample, which has about 490,000 clones, approximately 85% seen once. Input material: peripheral blood. The source is a human donor in a cohort sampled during active COVID-19.

The chain carries TRBV11-3 and TRBJ1-1; a weak D match, TRBD1 (5 bases). The length of the CDR3 is 17 residues. Looked up from germline, CDR1 is SGHNT and CDR2 is YENEEA. V lost 2 bases and J lost 1, with 17 bases in between. The CDR3: CASSLNSPGQGNTEAFF. In nucleotides, the CDR3 is TGTGCCAGCAGCTTAAATTCTCCGGGCCAGGGGAACACTGAAGCTTTCTTT.

The chain joins TRBV18 to TRBJ2-1, with TRBD2 matching 10 bases. Germline lookup yields CDR1 KGHSH and CDR2 LQKENI. Trimming removed 4 bases from V and 7 bases from J; junction bases left unmatched: 13. There are 17 residues in the CDR3. The CDR3 is CASSLLAGGSPLNEQFF. The CDR3 DNA follows: TGTGCCAGCTCACTCTTAGCGGGAGGATCGCCGTTGAATGAGCAGTTCTTC.

This clone turned up a few times. The V and J genes are TRBV30 and TRBJ2-3; 10 nucleotides agree with TRBD2. Germline assignment: CDR1 GTSNPN and CDR2 SVGIG (reference sequence). The V and J ends lost 5 bases and 6 bases, in that order; junction bases with no gene match: 11. The CDR3 consists of 15 residues. The DNA of the CDR3 is TGTGCCTGGGAAGGACTAGCGGTAAAAGGGGATACGCAGTATTTT. Translated, it gives CAWEGLAVKGDTQYF.

The chain is built from TRBV9 and TRBJ2-7; a weak D match, TRBD2 (5 bases). CDR1 and CDR2 (germline): SGDLS, YYNGEE. V shed 4 bases and J shed 3 bases, with 11 bases lying between them. The CDR3 is 13 amino acids. CDR3 DNA: TGTGCCAGCAGCCCAGACGGGGTCTACGAGCAGTACTTC. Translating gives CASSPDGVYEQYF.

V and J are TRBV15 and TRBJ2-3; TRBD2 aligns across 9 bases. The junction had 4 bases not matched to a gene; V was cut back by 0 bases and J by 6 bases. This CDR3 has 15 amino acids. Germline CDR1 and CDR2: LNHNV and YYDKDF (reference sequence). CDR3 coding DNA: TGTGCCACCAGCAGAGAACTAGCGGGCCCCGATACGCAGTATTTT. Protein sequence: CATSRELAGPDTQYF.

This clone was detected only once. This rearrangement joins TRBV4-2 to TRBJ1-2; 7 bases line up with TRBD1. V lost 7 bases, J lost 4 bases, and 6 bases stayed unmatched. This CDR3 contains 13 residues. CDR1 is LGHNA and CDR2 is YNFKEQ in the germline V gene. CDR3 bases: TGTGCCAGCACCCGACAGGGAGCCTATGGCTACACCTTC. The encoded protein is CASTRQGAYGYTF.

The chain combines TRBV3-1 (or the pseudogene TRBV3-2) with TRBJ2-3; 7 positions match TRBD2. The CDR3 covers 20 residues. With V trimmed by 0 bases and J by 1 base, 16 bases remained unmatched. Germline CDR1 is LGHDT and CDR2 is YNNKEL (reference sequence). CDR3 sequence (DNA): TGTGCCAGCAGCCAAGATACAACATATCGCGGGAGTGGGCGCACAGATACGCAGTATTTT. Protein: CASSQDTTYRGSGRTDTQYF.

The chain is built from TRBV7-2 and TRBJ1-6; D gene uncertain. This CDR3 region has 15 residues. In germline, CDR1 is SGHTA, CDR2 FQGNSA. The germline V and J ends were trimmed by 3 bases and 7 bases, with 13 bases remaining between them. CDR3 DNA: TGTGCCAGCAGCTTTAACTCAGGAGGGAATTCACCCCTCCACTTT. Translation: CASSFNSGGNSPLHF. The complete variable domain, with remaining parts taken from reference TRBV7-2 and TRBJ1-6, reads GAGVSQSPSNKVTEKGKDVELRCDPISGHTALYWYRQSLGQGLEFLIYFQGNSAPDKSGLPSDRFSAERTGGSVSTLTIQRTQQEDSAVYLCASSFNSGGNSPLHFGNGTRLTVT.

This chain joins TRBV7-8 and TRBJ2-7; D is perhaps TRBD2 (6 bases). This CDR3 has 15 amino acids. Per germline, CDR1 SGHVS and CDR2 FQNEAQ. V lost 6 bases, J lost 7 bases, and 22 bases lay in between. The CDR3 nucleotides are TGTGCCAGCAGTCGGCGGGACGGAGCCTTACGGGAGCAGTACTTC. Amino acid sequence: CASSRRDGALREQYF.

A note on this clone: The sample carries other DNA sequences with the same CDR3. The rearrangement joins TRBV19 to TRBJ1-1; weak D call: TRBD1 (5 bases). Germline V gene sequence: CDR1 LNHDA, CDR2 SQIVND (reference sequence). This CDR3 region has 14 residues. V was cut by 2 bases and J by 0 bases, with 7 bases left in between. The CDR3 reads CASSINRMNTEAFF. DNA of the CDR3: TGTGCCAGTAGTATAAACAGGATGAACACTGAAGCTTTCTTT.

V and J are TRBV11-2 and TRBJ1-5, with D perhaps TRBD1 (6 bases). The CDR3 extends over 15 amino acids. Germline loops: CDR1 SGHAT, CDR2 FQNNGV. Trimming took 5 bases from V and 2 from J, leaving 13 bases between them. The CDR3 loop reads CASSVTGTGNQPQHF. For the CDR3, the DNA is TGTGCCAGCAGCGTAACAGGGACGGGCAATCAGCCCCAGCATTTT.

The rearrangement links TRBV5-5 to TRBJ2-3; TRBD1 matches at 8 bases. The V gene's germline CDR1 is SGHKS and CDR2 YYEKEE (reference sequence). The CDR3 has 15 amino acids. V lost 4 bases and J lost 2; bases outside the gene matches: 6. The CDR3 protein is CASSPQGDSTDTQYF. The CDR3, as DNA: TGTGCCAGCAGCCCACAGGGGGATTCCACAGATACGCAGTATTTT. The variable domain in full, completed from reference TRBV5-5 and TRBJ2-3, reads DAGVTQSPTHLIKTRGQQVTLRCSPISGHKSVSWYQQVLGQGPQFIFQYYEKEERGRGNFPDRFSARQFPNYSSELNVNALLLGDSALYLCASSPQGDSTDTQYFGPGTRLTVL.

This chain uses TRBV7-9 with TRBJ2-3; D perhaps matches TRBD1 (6 bases). V was clipped by 8 bases and J by 0 bases, with 15 bases between them. Germline-derived CDR1 and CDR2 are SEHNR and FQNEAQ (reference sequence). This CDR3 spans 15 amino acids. DNA of the CDR3: TGTGCCAGCGGCTCCAGGGGCGTTAGCACAGATACGCAGTATTTT. Amino acid sequence: CASGSRGVSTDTQYF. Full variable domain (remainder filled in from reference TRBV7-9 and TRBJ2-3): DTGVSQNPRHKITKRGQNVTFRCDPISEHNRLYWYRQTLGQGPEFLTYFQNEAQLEKSRLLSDRFSAERPKGSFSTLEIQRTEQGDSAMYLCASGSRGVSTDTQYFGPGTRLTVL.

Written as DNA, the CDR3 is TGCGCCAGCAGCCTTCCACTAACGGGCTCTGGAAACACCATATATTTT. Its protein is CASSLPLTGSGNTIYF. This sequence joins TRBV5-1 and TRBJ1-3; D not certain. CDR3 size: 16 residues. The germline V and J ends were trimmed by 4 bases and 0 bases, with 14 bases remaining between them. In germline, CDR1 is SGHRS, CDR2 YFSETQ. The full variable domain, with the rest looked up from reference TRBV5-1 and TRBJ1-3, is KAGVTQTPRYLIKTRGQQVTLSCSPISGHRSVSWYQQTPGQGLQFLFEYFSETQRNKGNFPGRFSGRQFSNSRSEMNVSTLELGDSALYLCASSLPLTGSGNTIYFGEGSWLTVV.

The chain has TRBV5-1 and TRBJ2-5, with TRBD2 identical over 11 bases. The V segment lost 4 bases and the J segment 5 bases; nucleotides outside the gene matches: 10. The CDR3 sequence is 16 residues long. From germline, CDR1 is SGHRS and CDR2 YFSETQ. The CDR3 nucleotides are TGCGCCAGCAGCCCGGTTAGCGGGAGGGCCCAGGAGACCCAGTACTTC. It yields the protein CASSPVSGRAQETQYF.

The chain links TRBV3-1 (or the pseudogene TRBV3-2) to TRBJ1-1; the D is unclear. V was cut by 4 bases and J by 1 base, with 10 bases left in between. CDR1 and CDR2 from the germline V gene are LGHDT and YNNKEL (reference sequence). This CDR3 has 14 residues. The CDR3 here is CASSRLDWNTEAFF. The CDR3, as DNA: TGTGCCAGCAGCCGTTTGGACTGGAACACTGAAGCTTTCTTT.

The chain combines TRBV5-1 with TRBJ1-6; no firm D call. Trimming took 4 bases from V and 5 from J, leaving 13 bases between them. This CDR3 has 15 residues. Per germline, CDR1 SGHRS and CDR2 YFSETQ. The CDR3 region is CASSTSGPNNSPLHF. For the CDR3, the DNA is TGCGCCAGCAGCACTAGCGGACCAAATAATTCACCCCTCCACTTT.

This sequence joins TRBV7-9 and TRBJ1-5, with 7 nucleotides matching TRBD1. Germline loops: CDR1 SEHNR, CDR2 FQNEAQ (reference sequence). V gave up 3 bases and J gave up 2 bases; unmatched junction bases: 1. This CDR3 region has 14 residues. The CDR3: CASSFTGGNQPQHF. The CDR3 DNA reads TGTGCCAGCAGCTTCACAGGGGGCAATCAGCCCCAGCATTTT.

This clone showed up just once. The rearrangement uses TRBV25-1 and TRBJ2-3; maybe TRBD1 (5 bases). The CDR3 spans 16 residues. Germline V gene data show CDR1 as MGHDK and CDR2 as SYGVNS. Trimming shortened V by 3 bases and J by 3 bases, and 16 bases separated the two germline ends. CDR3 nucleotide sequence: TGTGCCAGCAGTGACTCTTTGGGCAGGGAAACAGATACGCAGTATTTT. This encodes CASSDSLGRETDTQYF.

This clone was observed a handful of times. The rearrangement joins TRBV30 to TRBJ2-2, with 7 bases aligning to TRBD2. Trimming took 4 bases from V and 0 from J; bases not matched to a gene: 2. The CDR3 is 14 amino acids. Germline lookup yields CDR1 GTSNPN and CDR2 SVGIG (reference sequence). CDR3 bases: TGTGCCTGGACCGGGACTACGAACACCGGGGAGCTGTTTTTT. This translates into CAWTGTTNTGELFF. Full variable domain (missing parts from reference TRBV30 and TRBJ2-2): SQTIHQWPATLVQPVGSPLSLECTVEGTSNPNLYWYRQAAGRGLQLLFYSVGIGQISSEVPQNLSASRPQDRQFILSSKKLLLSDSGFYLCAWTGTTNTGELFFGEGSRLTVL.

This chain uses TRBV18 with TRBJ1-1; no definite D call. The CDR3 totals 14 residues. The germline CDR1 and CDR2 sequences are KGHSH and LQKENI. V was shortened by 2 bases and J by 4 bases, with 11 bases between the two germline ends. DNA for the CDR3: TGTGCCAGCTCACCAGTCGGCGGCGGCACTGAAGCTTTCTTT. Translation gives CASSPVGGGTEAFF.

On this clone itself: Other nucleotide sequences from this sample produce the same CDR3. This chain links TRBV27 with TRBJ1-1; the D is unclear. V dropped 2 bases and J dropped 1 base, with 5 bases sitting between them. The germline V gene encodes CDR1 MNHEY and CDR2 SMNVEV (reference sequence). The CDR3 extends over 13 amino acids. The CDR3 DNA reads as TGTGCCAGCAGTTTACAGTGGAACACTGAAGCTTTCTTT. Translation gives CASSLQWNTEAFF.